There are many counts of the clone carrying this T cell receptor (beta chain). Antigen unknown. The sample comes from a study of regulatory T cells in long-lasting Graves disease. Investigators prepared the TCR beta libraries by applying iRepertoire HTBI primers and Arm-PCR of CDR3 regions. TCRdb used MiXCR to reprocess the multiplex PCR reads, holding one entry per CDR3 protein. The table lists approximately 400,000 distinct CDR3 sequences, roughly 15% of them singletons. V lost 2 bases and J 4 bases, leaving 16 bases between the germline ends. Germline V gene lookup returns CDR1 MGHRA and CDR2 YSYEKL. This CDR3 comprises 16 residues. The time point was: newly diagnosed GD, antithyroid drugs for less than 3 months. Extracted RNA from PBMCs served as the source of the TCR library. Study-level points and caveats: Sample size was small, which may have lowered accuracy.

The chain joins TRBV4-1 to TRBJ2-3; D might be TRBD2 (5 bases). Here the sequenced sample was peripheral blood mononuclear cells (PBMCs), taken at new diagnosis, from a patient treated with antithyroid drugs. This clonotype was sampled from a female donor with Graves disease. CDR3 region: CASSQFTSFLADTQYF. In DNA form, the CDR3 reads TGCGCCAGCAGCCAATTCACTAGTTTCCTAGCAGATACGCAGTATTTT.